Here is one T cell receptor beta chain with its context. Its antigen is unknown. CDR3 length: 12 residues. The germline gives CDR1 DFQATT, CDR2 SNEGSKA (reference sequence). Trimming stripped 3 bases from V and 10 bases from J, with 13 bases between. The data are from a study of post-analysis software for immune sequencing data. Overall study context: Included among the disease courses, which were recorded for the cohort, were relapsing-remitting, secondary progressive and progressive-relapsing multiple sclerosis.

Overall study findings and caveats: A few TRBV segments appeared more often in patients than in controls, and TRBV5-6, TRBV5-1 and TRBV20-1 were among these. Comparison with controls showed significantly lower normalized Chao1 diversity in multiple sclerosis patients.

Prepared libraries of TCR beta cDNA carried unique molecular identifiers. Some 450,000 cDNA molecules were recovered from an input of about 0.9 to 10 million T cells. One entry per CDR3 protein results from TCRdb running MiXCR on the PCR reads. The top ten clones hold approximately 10% of a sample with hundreds of thousands of distinct CDR3 sequences, approximately 60% of them seen once. The chain recombines TRBV20-1 with TRBJ2-1; D is perhaps TRBD1 or TRBD2 (5 bases each). The sequence came from a girl aged 2 to 10 with multiple sclerosis. The sequenced material came from blood. The CDR3 DNA sequence: TGCAGTGCTAGCAGGGCGACGGGGGAGCAGTTCTTC. It encodes CSASRATGEQFF.